Given below is one TCR beta chain in context. The TCR beta profiling, which covered VDJ combination and CDR3 sequence, was carried out using genomic DNA as the template. Each CDR3 protein gets one entry after TCRdb re-called the reads with MiXCR. The table includes under 350,000 distinct CDR3 sequences, around three fifths detected once. These data are taken from a study of CD8+CD57+ T cells in acquired aplastic anemia. Sequencing involved patients with CD8+CD57+ cell expansion previously shown by flow cytometry. CDR3 length equals 14 residues. V dropped 8 bases and J dropped 2 bases, with 13 bases sitting between them. In germline, CDR1 is WNHNN, CDR2 SYGVQD (reference sequence).

Sequencing used sorted CD4+, CD8+, or CD8+CD57+ T cells (not recorded which) from PBMCs. The chain is built from TRBV10-1 and TRBJ1-3; D is perhaps TRBD1 (6 bases). This sequence originates from a human donor with aplastic anemia. The CDR3 nucleotides are TGCGCCAGCCAAATGACAGGCCCTGGAAACACCATATATTTT. Translating gives CASQMTGPGNTIYF.